The present entry profiles one T cell receptor (beta chain) with its context. The antigen remains unidentified. V lost 1 base to trimming and J lost 3 bases, with 13 bases between them. The CDR3 runs 15 residues. The germline CDR1 and CDR2 sequences are SGHVS and FNYEAQ. Repertoires were generated with immunoSEQ multiplex PCR, while TCRdb's copy carries only in-frame clones and drops some. Of about 56,000 clones listed, 95% to 98% are singletons. The record originates from a study of siplizumab effects on memory and regulatory T cells. Study outcomes and limitations: Suppression by proliferating Tregs derived from siplizumab cultures was not verified. The alloreactive clones that mapped to unstimulated subsets made up only a minor fraction. Roughly 75-95% of proliferating CD4+ or CD8+ clones lacked an assignable naive or memory phenotype. Major contributors to the alloresponse seemed to be naive T cells, which also appeared more diverse than memory cells.

This rearrangement joins TRBV7-6 to TRBJ2-7; D may be TRBD1 or TRBD2 (5 bases each). Material: naive CD8+ T cells sorted from blood. The origin of this receptor is a human donor in good health. DNA of the CDR3: TGTGCCAGCAGCTTAGGGGGGAGCAAGCGCTACGAGCAGTACTTC. This gives the protein CASSLGGSKRYEQYF.